A selection of T cell receptor beta chains follows, all from one sample in a study of follicular helper T cells after annual influenza vaccination. Using immunoSEQ multiplex PCR, the repertoire was profiled, and TCRdb retains in-frame clones only, with some absent. This repertoire shows 8,500 to 11,000 clones, approximately 87% found once; its top ten account for 0.3% to 0.45%. This material consisted of CXCR5- memory CD4+ T cells sorted from blood, taken 7 days after influenza vaccination. These receptors were obtained from an adult who received the influenza vaccine. Each CDR3 is given without its conserved first and last residue.

CDR3aa,v_gene,j_gene
ASSYSGSQGTEAF,TRBV6-5,TRBJ1-1
ASSPLDRARSGNTIY,TRBV18,TRBJ1-3
ASSVSTWDEQY,TRBV9,TRBJ2-7
ASSLGGAGANVLT,TRBV28,TRBJ2-6
ASSFLDSYGYT,TRBV7-9,TRBJ1-2
ASSPPHRDNSPLH,TRBV11-2,TRBJ1-6
ASSDGPGANVLT,TRBV6-1,TRBJ2-6
ASSRDSNYGYT,TRBV7-2,TRBJ1-2
ASSEYQGGTQY,TRBV25-1,TRBJ2-5
ASSLGIAPDTQY,TRBV5-1,TRBJ2-3
ASSPLESTGKSPLH,TRBV18,TRBJ1-6
ASSPRGAGAGTEAF,TRBV11-2,TRBJ1-1
ASSSGGLQETQY,TRBV7-6,TRBJ2-5
AISGHVKNYGYT,TRBV10-3,TRBJ1-2
ASSEWQGQPQH,TRBV6-1,TRBJ1-5
ATSRDRGQGEQF,TRBV15,TRBJ2-1
ASSLSRDKGTQY,TRBV5-6,TRBJ2-5
ASSQNFGTSGTNEQF,TRBV5-1,TRBJ2-1
ASSRVVSVVGELF,TRBV19,TRBJ2-2
ASSQRGLTYGYT,TRBV6-5,TRBJ1-2
ASSPSAERETQY,TRBV18,TRBJ2-5
ASSIASGGEATQY,TRBV19,TRBJ2-3
ASSQKFNYEQY,TRBV6-1,TRBJ2-7
ASSFGLAGENEQF,TRBV27,TRBJ2-1